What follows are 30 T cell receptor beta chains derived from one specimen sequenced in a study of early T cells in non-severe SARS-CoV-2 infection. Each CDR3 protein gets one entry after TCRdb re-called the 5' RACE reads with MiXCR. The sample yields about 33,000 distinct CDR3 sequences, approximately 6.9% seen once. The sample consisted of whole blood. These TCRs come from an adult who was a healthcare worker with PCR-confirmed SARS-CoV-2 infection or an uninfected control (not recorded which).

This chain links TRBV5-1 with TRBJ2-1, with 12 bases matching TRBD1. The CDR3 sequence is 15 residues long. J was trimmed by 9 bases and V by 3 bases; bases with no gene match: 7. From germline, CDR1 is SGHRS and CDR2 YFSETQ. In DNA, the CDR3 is TGCGCCAGCAGCTCCGGGACAGGGGGCAAAATTGAGCAGTTCTTC. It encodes CASSSGTGGKIEQFF.

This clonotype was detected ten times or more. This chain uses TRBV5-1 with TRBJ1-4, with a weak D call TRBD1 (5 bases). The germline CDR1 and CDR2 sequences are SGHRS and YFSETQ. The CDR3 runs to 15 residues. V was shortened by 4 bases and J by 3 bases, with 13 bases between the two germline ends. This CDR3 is CASSLADKPNEKLFF. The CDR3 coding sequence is TGCGCCAGCAGCCTCGCGGACAAGCCTAATGAAAAACTGTTTTTT.

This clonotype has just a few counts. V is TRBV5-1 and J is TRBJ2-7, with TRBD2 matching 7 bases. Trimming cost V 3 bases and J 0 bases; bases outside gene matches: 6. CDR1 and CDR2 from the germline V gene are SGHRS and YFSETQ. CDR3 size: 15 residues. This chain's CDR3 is CASSWTGRASYEQYF. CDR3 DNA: TGCGCCAGCAGCTGGACGGGGAGGGCCTCCTACGAGCAGTACTTC.

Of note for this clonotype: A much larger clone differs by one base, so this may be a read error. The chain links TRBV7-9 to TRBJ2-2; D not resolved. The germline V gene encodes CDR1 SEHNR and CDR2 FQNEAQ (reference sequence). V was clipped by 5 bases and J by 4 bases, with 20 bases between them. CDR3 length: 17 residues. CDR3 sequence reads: CASSQSRAKGGTGELFF. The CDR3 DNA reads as TGTGCCAGCAGCCAATCCCGAGCGAAAGGCGGCACCGGGGAGCTGTTTTTT.

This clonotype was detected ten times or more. CDR3: CSVELVGGGYTF. For the CDR3, the DNA is TGCAGCGTTGAGTTGGTTGGGGGTGGCTACACCTTC. V gene TRBV29-1 combines with J gene TRBJ1-2; weak D call: TRBD1 (5 bases). Germline lookup yields CDR1 SQVTM and CDR2 ANQGSEA. The V end was cut by 3 bases, the J end by 7 bases, with 12 bases between. The CDR3 loop spans 12 amino acids.

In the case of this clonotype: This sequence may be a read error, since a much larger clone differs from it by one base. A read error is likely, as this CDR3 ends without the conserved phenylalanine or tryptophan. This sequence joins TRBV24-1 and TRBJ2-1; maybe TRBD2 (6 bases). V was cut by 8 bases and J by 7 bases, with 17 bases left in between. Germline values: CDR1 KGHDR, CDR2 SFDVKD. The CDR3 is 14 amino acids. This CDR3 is CATTAGTPGNEQFL. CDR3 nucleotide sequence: TGTGCCACCACCGCCGGGACTCCGGGGAATGAGCAGTTCCTC.

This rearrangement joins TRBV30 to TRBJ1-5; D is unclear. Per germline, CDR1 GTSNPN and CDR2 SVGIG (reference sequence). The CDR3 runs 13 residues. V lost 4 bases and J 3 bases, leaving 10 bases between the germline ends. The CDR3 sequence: CAWNSDPNQPQHF. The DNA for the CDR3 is TGTGCCTGGAATTCAGACCCCAATCAGCCCCAGCATTTT.

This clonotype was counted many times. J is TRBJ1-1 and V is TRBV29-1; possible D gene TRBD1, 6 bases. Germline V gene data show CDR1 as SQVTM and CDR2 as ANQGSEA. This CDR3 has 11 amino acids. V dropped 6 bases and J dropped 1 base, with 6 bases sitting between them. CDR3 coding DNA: TGCAGCGTGGGACAGAACACTGAAGCTTTCTTT. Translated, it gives CSVGQNTEAFF.

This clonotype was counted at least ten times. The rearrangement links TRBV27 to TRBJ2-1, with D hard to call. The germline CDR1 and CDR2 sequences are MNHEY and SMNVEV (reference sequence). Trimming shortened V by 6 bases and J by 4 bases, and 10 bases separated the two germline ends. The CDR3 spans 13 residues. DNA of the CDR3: TGTGCCAGCAGGCCCCTAGAGTACAATGAGCAGTTCTTC. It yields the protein CASRPLEYNEQFF.

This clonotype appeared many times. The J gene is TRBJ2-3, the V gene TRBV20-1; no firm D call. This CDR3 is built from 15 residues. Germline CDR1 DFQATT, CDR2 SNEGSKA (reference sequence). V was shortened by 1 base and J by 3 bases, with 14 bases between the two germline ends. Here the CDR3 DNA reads TGCAGTGCTAGAGTCCCCAGCTCCAGGACAGATACGCAGTATTTT. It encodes CSARVPSSRTDTQYF.

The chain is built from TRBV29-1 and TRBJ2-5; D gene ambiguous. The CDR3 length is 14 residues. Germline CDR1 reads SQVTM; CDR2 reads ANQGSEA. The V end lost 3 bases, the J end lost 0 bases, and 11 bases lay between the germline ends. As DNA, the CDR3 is TGCAGCGTTGAGCTGGATTCGTACCAAGAGACCCAGTACTTC. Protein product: CSVELDSYQETQYF.

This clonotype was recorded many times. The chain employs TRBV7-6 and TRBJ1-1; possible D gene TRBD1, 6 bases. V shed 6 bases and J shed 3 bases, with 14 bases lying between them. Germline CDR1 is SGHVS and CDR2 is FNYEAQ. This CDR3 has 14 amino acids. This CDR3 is CASRDTGRDTEAFF. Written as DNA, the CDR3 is TGTGCCAGCAGGGATACAGGGAGGGACACTGAAGCTTTCTTT.

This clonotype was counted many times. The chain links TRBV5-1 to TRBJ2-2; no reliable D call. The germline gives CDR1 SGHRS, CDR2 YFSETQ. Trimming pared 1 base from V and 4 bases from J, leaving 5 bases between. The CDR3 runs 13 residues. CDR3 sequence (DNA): TGCGCCAGCAGCTTGACGGTCACCGGGGAGCTGTTTTTT. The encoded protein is CASSLTVTGELFF.

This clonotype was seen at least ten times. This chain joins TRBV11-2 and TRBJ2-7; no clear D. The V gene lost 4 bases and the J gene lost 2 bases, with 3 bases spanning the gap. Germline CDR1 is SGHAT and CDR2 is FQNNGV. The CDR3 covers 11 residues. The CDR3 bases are TGTGCCAGCAGCTCCACCTACGAGCAGTACTTC. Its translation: CASSSTYEQYF.

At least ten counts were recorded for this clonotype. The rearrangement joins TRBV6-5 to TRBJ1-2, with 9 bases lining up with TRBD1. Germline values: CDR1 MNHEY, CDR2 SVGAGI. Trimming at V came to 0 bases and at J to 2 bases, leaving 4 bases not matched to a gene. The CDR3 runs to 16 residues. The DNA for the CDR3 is TGTGCCAGCAGTTACTCGTGGGGACAGGGAAACTATGGCTACACCTTC. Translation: CASSYSWGQGNYGYTF.

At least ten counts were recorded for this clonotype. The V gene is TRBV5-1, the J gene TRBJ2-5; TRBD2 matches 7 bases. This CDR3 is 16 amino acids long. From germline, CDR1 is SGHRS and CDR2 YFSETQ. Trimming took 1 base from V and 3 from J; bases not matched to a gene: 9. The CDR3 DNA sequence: TGCGCCAGCAGCTTGTTTTATCGGCGGGGGAAAGAGACCCAGTACTTC. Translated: CASSLFYRRGKETQYF.

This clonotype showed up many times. The CDR3 nucleotides read TGTGCCTGGAGCACGGGGATTAATTCACCCCTCCACTTT. The encoded protein is CAWSTGINSPLHF. This chain joins TRBV30 and TRBJ1-6; D not certain. Germline loops: CDR1 GTSNPN, CDR2 SVGIG (reference sequence). The CDR3 runs 13 residues. Trimming removed 3 bases from V and 6 bases from J, with 9 bases in between.

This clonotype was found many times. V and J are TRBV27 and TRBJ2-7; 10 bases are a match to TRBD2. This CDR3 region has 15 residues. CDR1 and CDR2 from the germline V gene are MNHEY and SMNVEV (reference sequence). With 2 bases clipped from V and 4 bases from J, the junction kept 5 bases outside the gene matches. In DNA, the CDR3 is TGTGCCAGCAGTTTACGGCTAGCGGGAGTATACGAGCAGTACTTC. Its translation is CASSLRLAGVYEQYF.

This chain's CDR3 is CASSQASVGTEAFF. The DNA of the CDR3 is TGTGCCAGCAGCCAAGCTTCGGTAGGGACTGAAGCTTTCTTT. The rearrangement links TRBV14 to TRBJ1-1; D is undetermined. The CDR3 totals 14 residues. Germline V lookup: CDR1 SGHDN, CDR2 FVKESK. V was clipped by 1 base and J by 5 bases, with 11 bases between them.

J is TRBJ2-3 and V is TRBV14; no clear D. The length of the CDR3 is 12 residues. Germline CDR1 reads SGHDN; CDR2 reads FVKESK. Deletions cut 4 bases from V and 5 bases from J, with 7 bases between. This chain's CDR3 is CASSLRGDTQYF. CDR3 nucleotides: TGTGCCAGCAGCCTTCGAGGAGATACGCAGTATTTT.

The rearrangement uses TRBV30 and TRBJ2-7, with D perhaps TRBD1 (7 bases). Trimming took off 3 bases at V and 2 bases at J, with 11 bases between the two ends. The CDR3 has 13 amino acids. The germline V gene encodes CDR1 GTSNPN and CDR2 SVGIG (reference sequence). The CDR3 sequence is CAWSQGGPYEQYF. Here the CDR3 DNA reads TGTGCCTGGAGCCAGGGGGGACCCTACGAGCAGTACTTC. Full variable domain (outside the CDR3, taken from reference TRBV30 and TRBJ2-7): SQTIHQWPATLVQPVGSPLSLECTVEGTSNPNLYWYRQAAGRGLQLLFYSVGIGQISSEVPQNLSASRPQDRQFILSSKKLLLSDSGFYLCAWSQGGPYEQYFGPGTRLTVT.

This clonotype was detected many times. In DNA, the CDR3 is TGCAGTGCTAGTTTGCAGGGGGCGAATCAGCCCCAGCATTTT. Its translation is CSASLQGANQPQHF. The chain combines TRBV20-1 with TRBJ1-5, with 8 bases aligning to TRBD1. This CDR3 has 14 residues. Germline assignment: CDR1 DFQATT and CDR2 SNEGSKA (reference sequence). V dropped 3 bases and J dropped 4; count of bases not matched to a gene: 5.

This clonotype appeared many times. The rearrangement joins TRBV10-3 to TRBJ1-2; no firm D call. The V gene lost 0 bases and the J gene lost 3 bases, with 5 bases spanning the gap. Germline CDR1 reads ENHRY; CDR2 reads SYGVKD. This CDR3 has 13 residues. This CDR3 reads CAISESGYYGYTF. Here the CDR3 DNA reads TGTGCCATCAGTGAGTCGGGCTACTATGGCTACACCTTC.

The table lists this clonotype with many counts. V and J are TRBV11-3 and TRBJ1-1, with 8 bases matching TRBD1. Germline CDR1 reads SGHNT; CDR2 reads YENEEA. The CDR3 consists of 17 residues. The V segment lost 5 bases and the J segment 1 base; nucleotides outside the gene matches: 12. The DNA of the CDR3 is TGTGCCAGCAGCCCGCCGCCTTACAGGGGGGAGAACACTGAAGCTTTCTTT. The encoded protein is CASSPPPYRGENTEAFF.

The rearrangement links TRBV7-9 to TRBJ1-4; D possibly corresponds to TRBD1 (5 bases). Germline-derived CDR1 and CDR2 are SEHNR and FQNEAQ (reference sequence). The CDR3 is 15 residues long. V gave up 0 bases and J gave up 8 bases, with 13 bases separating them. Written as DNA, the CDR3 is TGTGCCAGCAGCTTAGCTACCGGGACGAGGGAAAAACTGTTTTTT. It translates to CASSLATGTREKLFF.

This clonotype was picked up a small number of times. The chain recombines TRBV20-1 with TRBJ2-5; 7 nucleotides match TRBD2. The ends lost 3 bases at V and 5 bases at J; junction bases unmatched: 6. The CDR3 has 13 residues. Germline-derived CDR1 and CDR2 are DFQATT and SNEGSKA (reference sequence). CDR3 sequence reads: CSASRGRRETQYF. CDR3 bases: TGCAGTGCTAGCCGCGGGAGAAGGGAGACCCAGTACTTC.

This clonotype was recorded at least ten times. The CDR3 loop is CASSPTGRSPLHF. The CDR3 coding sequence is TGTGCCAGCTCCCCAACAGGGCGGTCACCCCTCCACTTT. J is TRBJ1-6 and V is TRBV13; D possibly corresponds to TRBD1 (6 bases). Trimming cost V 8 bases and J 10 bases, with 15 bases left between them. Germline V gene sequence: CDR1 PRHDT, CDR2 FYEKMQ (reference sequence). This CDR3 contains 13 residues. Combining the CDR3 with reference TRBV13 and TRBJ1-6 gives the whole variable domain AAGVIQSPRHLIKEKRETATLKCYPIPRHDTVYWYQQGPGQDPQFLISFYEKMQSDKGSIPDRFSAQQFSDYHSELNMSSLELGDSALYFCASSPTGRSPLHFGNGTRLTVT.

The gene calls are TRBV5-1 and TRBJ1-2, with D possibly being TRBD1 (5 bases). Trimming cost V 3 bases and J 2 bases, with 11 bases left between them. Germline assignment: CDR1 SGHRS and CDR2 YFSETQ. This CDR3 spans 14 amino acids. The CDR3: CASSSGTDNYGYTF. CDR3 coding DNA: TGCGCCAGCAGCTCCGGGACGGACAACTATGGCTACACCTTC.

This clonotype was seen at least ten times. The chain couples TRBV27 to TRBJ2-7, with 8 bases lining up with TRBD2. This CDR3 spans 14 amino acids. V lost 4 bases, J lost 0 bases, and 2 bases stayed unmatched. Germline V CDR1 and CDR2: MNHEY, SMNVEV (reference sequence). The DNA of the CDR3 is TGTGCCAGCAGTTATAGCGGGATCTCCTACGAGCAGTACTTC. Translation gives CASSYSGISYEQYF.

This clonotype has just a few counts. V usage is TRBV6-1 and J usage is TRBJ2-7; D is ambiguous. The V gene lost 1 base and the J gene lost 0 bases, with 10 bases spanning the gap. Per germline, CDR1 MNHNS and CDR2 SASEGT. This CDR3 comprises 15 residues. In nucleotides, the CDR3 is TGTGCCAGCAGTGAAGACCCGACGGCCTCCTACGAGCAGTACTTC. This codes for CASSEDPTASYEQYF.